This is a list of T cell receptor beta chains from one sample in a study of control samples from healthy donors and cancer patients. The assay was immunoSEQ multiplex PCR, and TCRdb's table has in-frame clones only and misses some. The table lists some 140,000 clones, just under 95% of them singletons. Sequencing was carried out using blood. The receptors here all came from a man aged 35 to 55 in good health. Both conserved end residues are part of each CDR3. Fields, in order: D gene, clone size, J gene, V gene, CDR3 protein, CDR3 DNA. D genes are given only for firm matches. The size of a clone is reported for some rows only, either as once, few or many, or as a class for expanded clones.

d_gene: NA; abundance: NA; j_gene: TRBJ2-1; v_gene: TRBV4-1; CDR3aa: CASSQEATGNEQFF; CDR3nt: TGCGCCAGCAGCCAAGAGGCTACAGGGAATGAGCAGTTCTTC
d_gene: TRBD1; abundance: NA; j_gene: TRBJ2-1; v_gene: TRBV27; CDR3aa: CAGSRTGDEQFF; CDR3nt: TGTGCCGGCAGCAGGACAGGGGATGAGCAGTTCTTC
d_gene: NA; abundance: NA; j_gene: TRBJ2-3; v_gene: TRBV2; CDR3aa: CASSPQGTDTQYF; CDR3nt: TGTGCCAGCAGTCCACAGGGTACAGATACGCAGTATTTT
d_gene: NA; abundance: NA; j_gene: TRBJ2-2; v_gene: TRBV9; CDR3aa: CASSRGTGELFF; CDR3nt: TGTGCCAGCAGCCGAGGAACCGGGGAGCTGTTTTTT
d_gene: TRBD1; abundance: NA; j_gene: TRBJ2-5; v_gene: TRBV27; CDR3aa: CASSSYRDSRKETQYF; CDR3nt: TGTGCCAGCAGTTCATACCGGGACAGCCGCAAAGAGACCCAGTACTTC
d_gene: NA; abundance: NA; j_gene: TRBJ1-4; v_gene: TRBV6-1; CDR3aa: CASSEAEGAGNEKLFF; CDR3nt: TGTGCCAGCAGTGAAGCGGAAGGGGCGGGTAATGAAAAACTGTTTTTT
d_gene: NA; abundance: NA; j_gene: TRBJ2-3; v_gene: TRBV18; CDR3aa: CASSPRGYDTDTQYF; CDR3nt: TGTGCCAGCTCACCCCGGGGATACGACACAGATACGCAGTATTTT
d_gene: TRBD2; abundance: NA; j_gene: TRBJ2-1; v_gene: TRBV19; CDR3aa: CASSPREGVWNEQFF; CDR3nt: TGTGCCAGTAGTCCCCGGGAGGGCGTATGGAATGAGCAGTTCTTC
d_gene: TRBD1; abundance: NA; j_gene: TRBJ2-1; v_gene: TRBV27; CDR3aa: CAIRLSTGVGEQFF; CDR3nt: TGTGCCATCAGACTGTCGACAGGGGTAGGTGAGCAGTTCTTC
d_gene: NA; abundance: NA; j_gene: TRBJ2-5; v_gene: TRBV5-1; CDR3aa: CASSLARPQETQYF; CDR3nt: TGCGCCAGCAGCTTGGCCAGGCCTCAAGAGACCCAGTACTTC
d_gene: NA; abundance: NA; j_gene: TRBJ1-2; v_gene: TRBV5-6; CDR3aa: CASSLGRTRDYGYTF; CDR3nt: TGTGCCAGCAGCTTGGGACGGACCAGAGACTATGGCTACACCTTC
d_gene: NA; abundance: NA; j_gene: TRBJ1-1; v_gene: TRBV18; CDR3aa: CASSLIQGGGGMNTEAFF; CDR3nt: TGTGCCAGCTCCCTAATCCAGGGAGGAGGCGGAATGAACACTGAAGCTTTCTTT
d_gene: NA; abundance: NA; j_gene: TRBJ1-2; v_gene: TRBV3-1/TRBV3-2; CDR3aa: CASSQEGSFSGGYTF; CDR3nt: TGTGCCAGCAGCCAAGAGGGCAGTTTTAGCGGTGGCTACACCTTC
d_gene: TRBD1; abundance: NA; j_gene: TRBJ2-2; v_gene: TRBV30; CDR3aa: CAWRNRGSTGELFF; CDR3nt: TGTGCCTGGCGAAACAGGGGAAGCACCGGGGAGCTGTTTTTT
d_gene: NA; abundance: NA; j_gene: TRBJ1-3; v_gene: TRBV9; CDR3aa: CASSVDSSGNTIYF; CDR3nt: TGTGCCAGCAGCGTCGACAGCTCTGGAAACACCATATATTTT
d_gene: TRBD1; abundance: NA; j_gene: TRBJ1-3; v_gene: TRBV7-2; CDR3aa: CASRDRGTSGNTIYF; CDR3nt: TGTGCCAGTCGGGACAGGGGAACCTCTGGAAACACCATATATTTT
d_gene: NA; abundance: NA; j_gene: TRBJ1-3; v_gene: TRBV6-6; CDR3aa: CASRQGGSSGNTIYF; CDR3nt: TGTGCCAGCAGACAGGGCGGAAGCTCTGGAAACACCATATATTTT
d_gene: TRBD1; abundance: NA; j_gene: TRBJ2-3; v_gene: TRBV4-3; CDR3aa: CASSQDRVDRVGTDTQYF; CDR3nt: TGCGCCAGCAGCCAAGATCGGGTAGACAGGGTTGGGACAGATACGCAGTATTTT
d_gene: NA; abundance: once; j_gene: TRBJ2-2; v_gene: TRBV19; CDR3aa: CASSIRTGELFF; CDR3nt: TGTGCCAGTAGTATTCGGACCGGGGAGCTGTTTTTT
d_gene: TRBD2; abundance: NA; j_gene: TRBJ2-2; v_gene: TRBV11-3; CDR3aa: CASSFSGGDTGELFF; CDR3nt: TGTGCCAGCAGCTTTAGCGGGGGGGACACCGGGGAGCTGTTTTTT
d_gene: NA; abundance: NA; j_gene: TRBJ1-1; v_gene: TRBV7-2; CDR3aa: CASSLRETRTEAFF; CDR3nt: TGTGCCAGCAGCTTAAGGGAGACCAGGACTGAAGCTTTCTTT
d_gene: NA; abundance: NA; j_gene: TRBJ2-2; v_gene: TRBV5-1; CDR3aa: CASSSRGFDTGELFF; CDR3nt: TGCGCCAGCAGCTCGAGGGGGTTTGACACCGGGGAGCTGTTTTTT
d_gene: NA; abundance: NA; j_gene: TRBJ1-6; v_gene: TRBV12-3/TRBV12-4; CDR3aa: CASSRQTNSPLHF; CDR3nt: TGTGCCAGCAGCCGACAGACCAATTCACCCCTCCACTTT
d_gene: NA; abundance: NA; j_gene: TRBJ1-2; v_gene: TRBV7-2; CDR3aa: CASSTSTGPYTF; CDR3nt: TGTGCCAGCAGCACCTCAACAGGGCCCTACACCTTC
d_gene: TRBD1; abundance: NA; j_gene: TRBJ1-2; v_gene: TRBV28; CDR3aa: CASTGQGAGGYTF; CDR3nt: TGTGCCAGCACGGGACAGGGGGCCGGTGGCTACACCTTC
d_gene: NA; abundance: NA; j_gene: TRBJ1-2; v_gene: TRBV19; CDR3aa: CASSIVAGGATNYGYTF; CDR3nt: TGTGCCAGTAGTATAGTGGCGGGAGGAGCGACTAACTATGGCTACACCTTC
d_gene: NA; abundance: NA; j_gene: TRBJ2-3; v_gene: TRBV27; CDR3aa: CASSSIRGGGADTQYF; CDR3nt: TGTGCCAGCAGTTCCATCCGAGGGGGAGGGGCGGATACGCAGTATTTT
d_gene: NA; abundance: once; j_gene: TRBJ1-1; v_gene: TRBV19; CDR3aa: CAISPSSSNTEAFF; CDR3nt: TGTGCCATCTCACCCTCTTCCAGCAACACTGAAGCTTTCTTT
d_gene: TRBD1; abundance: NA; j_gene: TRBJ1-5; v_gene: TRBV27; CDR3aa: CATGQGAGQPQHF; CDR3nt: TGTGCCACTGGACAGGGGGCCGGGCAGCCCCAGCATTTT